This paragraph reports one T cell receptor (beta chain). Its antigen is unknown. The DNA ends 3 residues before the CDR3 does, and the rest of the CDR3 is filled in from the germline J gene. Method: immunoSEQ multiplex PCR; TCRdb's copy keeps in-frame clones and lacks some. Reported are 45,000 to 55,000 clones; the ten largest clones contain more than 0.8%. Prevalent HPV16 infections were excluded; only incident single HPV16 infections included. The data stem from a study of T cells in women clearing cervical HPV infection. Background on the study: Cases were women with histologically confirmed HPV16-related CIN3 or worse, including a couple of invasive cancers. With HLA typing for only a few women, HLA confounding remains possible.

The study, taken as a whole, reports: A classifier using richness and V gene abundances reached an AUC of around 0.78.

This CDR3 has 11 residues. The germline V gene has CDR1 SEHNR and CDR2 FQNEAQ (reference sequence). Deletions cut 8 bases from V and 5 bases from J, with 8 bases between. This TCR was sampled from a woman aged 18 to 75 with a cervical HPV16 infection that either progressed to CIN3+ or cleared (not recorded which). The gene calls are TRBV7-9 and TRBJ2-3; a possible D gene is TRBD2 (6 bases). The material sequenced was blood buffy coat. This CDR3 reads CASPGGDTQYF. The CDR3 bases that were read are TGTGCCAGCCCCGGGGGAGATACG.